This T cell receptor (beta chain) derives from a study of vaccination effects on CD4 cells after COVID-19. Study-wide context: Participants got two doses of BNT162b2 or mRNA-1273 vaccine. Broader study findings: Convalescent patients were scarce, and early post-infection timepoints were absent.

ViraFEST expansion of antigen-specific CD4+ T cells with viral peptide pools preceded sequencing. When less than 13 days of culture had elapsed, CD4+ T cells were isolated. The healthy vaccine recipients, who had no prior SARS-CoV-2 infection, showed negative nucleocapsid antibodies. Wells containing two million PBMC each were cultured with about 9.4 IU/ml IL-2 and about 10 ug/ml peptides. V shed 3 bases and J shed 1 base, with 9 bases lying between them. The germline CDR1 and CDR2 sequences are MDHEN and SYDVKM. The CDR3 loop spans 14 amino acids. This table comes from immunoSEQ multiplex PCR, and its TCRdb copy is limited to in-frame clones, with some not included. The top ten hold 10% to 11% of the sample, which has about 43,000 clones, around 78% seen once. Remarks on this clone: Its antigen is still unknown.

The starting material was CD4+ T cells from PBMCs cultured with SARS-CoV-2 spike peptides, obtained before COVID-19 vaccination. The rearrangement joins TRBV28 to TRBJ1-1; perhaps TRBD1 as D (6 bases). The source is a human donor who received a COVID-19 vaccine. CDR3 DNA sequence: TGTGCCAGCAGTTTTTACAGGGAGAACACTGAAGCTTTCTTT. Encoded protein: CASSFYRENTEAFF.